This T cell receptor (beta chain) was observed in a study of spatial heterogeneity in lung cancer. TCRdb used MiXCR to reprocess the 5' RACE reads, holding one entry per CDR3 protein. The sample yields thousands of distinct CDR3 sequences, 10% to 15% seen once. Time point reported: sample taken at primary tumor resection. This clonotype is termed medium-sized. The source material was normal lung tissue next to the tumor, sampled at surgery. The clonotype originates from a female donor with early-stage non-small cell lung cancer.

The CDR3 region has the DNA TGTGCCAGCATCCGGGAGGGACTAGCGGGGGGCCGCTTCTACAATGAGCAGTTCTTC. The encoded protein is CASIREGLAGGRFYNEQFF. The V call is TRBV7-3, the J call TRBJ2-1, with TRBD2 matching 15 bases. The germline CDR1 and CDR2 sequences are SGHTA and FQGTGA. This CDR3 comprises 19 residues. Trimming removed 7 bases from V and 3 bases from J; junction bases left unmatched: 13. The full variable domain, in which reference TRBV7-3 and TRBJ2-1 provide the parts outside the CDR3, is GAGVSQTPSNKVTEKGKYVELRCDPISGHTALYWYRQSLGQGPEFLIYFQGTGAADDSGLPNDRFFAVRPEGSVSTLKIQRTERGDSAVYLCASIREGLAGGRFYNEQFFGPGTRLTVL.